Given below is one T cell receptor beta chain in context. What it binds is unknown. Libraries were prepared by immunoSEQ multiplex PCR; TCRdb keeps only in-frame clonotypes and omits some of them. The table lists some 150,000 clones, 85% to 95% of them singletons. The ends were cut back, 0 bases at V and 0 bases at J, with 7 bases in the middle. The germline gives CDR1 SGDLS, CDR2 YYNGEE. CDR3 length: 15 residues. The data derive from a study of T cell responses to AZD1222 COVID-19 vaccine. Findings of the study overall: Researchers report vaccine-associated CD4 TCRs spanning spike, with dominance at 160-218 and 743-854. In a largely white British group with more females than males, clonal diversity was possibly underestimated. Samples come after the peak T cell response, not at day 14. Among spike-specific TCRs, nearly half reportedly target unmutated variant regions.

V and J are TRBV9 and TRBJ2-1, with D maybe TRBD1 (5 bases). The sequence was collected from an adult in good health. Sequenced here: peripheral blood, sampled on day 0 of AZD1222 vaccination. The CDR3 spells CASSVGDSSYNEQFF. The CDR3 nucleotides are TGTGCCAGCAGCGTAGGAGACAGCTCCTACAATGAGCAGTTCTTC. The full variable domain, rest sourced from reference TRBV9 and TRBJ2-1, is DSGVTQTPKHLITATGQRVTLRCSPRSGDLSVYWYQQSLDQGLQFLIQYYNGEERAKGNILERFSAQQFPDLHSELNLSSLELGDSALYFCASSVGDSSYNEQFFGPGTRLTVL.